This T cell receptor (beta chain) stems from a study of shared clonotypes between healthy human individuals. Points from the study as a whole: With a few donors compared, 4% to 5% of naive CD4 clonotypes were shared. Exclusively blood specimens were collected; tissue repertoires likely differ.

This clone was seen a few times. Its antigen is undetermined. Replicate PCRs for sorted subsets used approximately 190 ng DNA; this equaled 33,000 or so T cell genomes. Assay: immunoSEQ multiplex PCR; the TCRdb copy retains only in-frame clones and omits some. The sample comprises some 700,000 clones, 90% of which are singletons, and roughly 36% rests with the top ten. The germline V gene encodes CDR1 SEHNR and CDR2 FQNEAQ (reference sequence). V shed 4 bases and J 5 bases; nucleotides not matched to a gene: 2. The CDR3 runs 14 residues. The gene calls are TRBV7-9 and TRBJ2-1, with 10 bases lining up with TRBD2. The specimen was memory CD8+ T cells from PBMCs. Subset: CD45RO+ cells pooled with CCR7-negative TemRA cells. This clonotype was obtained from a man younger than 30 in good health. Some clones in this sample may be carry-over from other donors' samples. CDR3 nucleotide sequence: TGTGCCAGCAGCTCAGGACTAGCGGACAATGAGCAGTTCTTC. The encoded protein is CASSSGLADNEQFF.